The clone carrying this TCR beta chain was counted between two and nine times. The antigen is not known. This record comes from a study of T-cell memory formation after mild COVID-19. Study-level results: Balance between CD4 and CD8 was seen in clones contracting day 15 to 85, and a CD4+ lean was seen in later expanders. Whether day 37 second-wave clones are SARS-CoV-2-specific was not confirmed.

Trimming removed 6 bases at V and 4 bases at J, with 18 bases between. From germline, CDR1 is SQVTM and CDR2 ANQGSEA. The CDR3 has 14 residues. TCR alpha and TCR beta cDNA libraries carrying sample barcodes and UMIs came from 5'RACE with constant-segment primers. TCRdb recomputed calls from the 5' RACE reads with MiXCR, one row per CDR3 protein. The sample has about 290,000 distinct CDR3 sequences, approximately 16% seen once. Sequencing was done on a sample of PBMCs or a T cell subset sorted from them (not recorded which). This clonotype originated in a man between 18 and 35 years old who had mild COVID-19 (a few samples of this study predate the infection). Cell type and time point are not known. This chain connects TRBV29-1 to TRBJ1-1; D remains unclear. The CDR3 spells CSVSPGSEVTEAFF. CDR3 coding DNA: TGCAGCGTGAGCCCCGGATCTGAGGTCACTGAAGCTTTCTTT.